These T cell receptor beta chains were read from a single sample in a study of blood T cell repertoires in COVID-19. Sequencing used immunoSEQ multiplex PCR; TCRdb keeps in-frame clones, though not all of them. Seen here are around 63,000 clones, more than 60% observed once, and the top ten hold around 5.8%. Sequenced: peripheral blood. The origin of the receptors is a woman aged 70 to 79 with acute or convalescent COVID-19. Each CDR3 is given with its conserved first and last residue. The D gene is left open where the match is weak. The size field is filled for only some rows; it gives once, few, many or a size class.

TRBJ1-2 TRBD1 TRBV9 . TGTGCCAGCAGCGTGGCGACGACAGGGAACTATGGCTACACCTTC CASSVATTGNYGYTF
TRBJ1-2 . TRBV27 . TGTGCCAGCAGTTTATTCCAGGGGCAGGGCTACACCTTC CASSLFQGQGYTF
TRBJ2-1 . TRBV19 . TGTGCCAGTAGTTACAGGGGAGGCAATGAGCAGTTCTTC CASSYRGGNEQFF
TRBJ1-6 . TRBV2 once TGTGCGGGGCGGGGTTTGGATTCACCCCTCCACTTT CAGRGLDSPLHF
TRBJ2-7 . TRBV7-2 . TGTGCCAGCAGCTTAGGACAGATTCCCACCTACGAGCAGTACTTC CASSLGQIPTYEQYF
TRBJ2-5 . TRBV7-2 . TGTGCCAGCAGAGTTAGTCAATACCAAGAGACCCAGTACTTC CASRVSQYQETQYF
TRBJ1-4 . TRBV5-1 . TGCGCCAGCAGCTTGGGTGCCGGGTATAATGAAAAACTGTTTTTT CASSLGAGYNEKLFF
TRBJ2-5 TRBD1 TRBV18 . TGTGCCAGCTCAACCCGACAGGGCCAAGAGACCCAGTACTTC CASSTRQGQETQYF
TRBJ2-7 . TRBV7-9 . TGTGCCAGCAGCCCGACCGGTGGTGGAGGGTCCCACGAGCAGTACTTC CASSPTGGGGSHEQYF
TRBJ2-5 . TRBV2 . TGTGCCAGCAGTGTTATGCCAGTGGAGACCCAGTACTTC CASSVMPVETQYF
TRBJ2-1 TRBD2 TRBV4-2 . TGTGCCAGCAGCCAAGGGGGGACTAACGACAATGAGCAGTTCTTC CASSQGGTNDNEQFF
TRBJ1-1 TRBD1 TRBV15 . TGTGCCACCAGCCCCAGGGACAGGGGGTCCACTGAAGCTTTCTTT CATSPRDRGSTEAFF
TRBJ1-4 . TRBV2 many TGTGCCAGCAGTGCTCGACAAGCAACTAATGAAAAACTGTTTTTT CASSARQATNEKLFF
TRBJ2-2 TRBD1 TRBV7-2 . TGTGCCAGCAGCTATATTAGGGGGCGCACCGGGGAGCTGTTTTTT CASSYIRGRTGELFF
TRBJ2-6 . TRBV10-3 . TGTGCCATCAGTGACATTCAATCTGGGGCCAACGTCCTGACTTTC CAISDIQSGANVLTF
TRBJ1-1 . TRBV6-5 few TGTGCCAGCAGCTACCAGGGGGAAGCTTTCTTT CASSYQGEAFF
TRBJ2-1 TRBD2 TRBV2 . TGTGCCATTAAAGCGGGGGGTATCCGCTCCTACAATGAGCAGTTCTTC CAIKAGGIRSYNEQFF
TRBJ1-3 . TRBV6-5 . TGTGCCAGCAGTTACGATACGGGACACTCTGGAAACACCATATATTTT CASSYDTGHSGNTIYF
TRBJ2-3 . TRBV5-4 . TGTGCCAGCAGCGCCTCACAGAAAACTAGCACAGATACGCAGTATTTT CASSASQKTSTDTQYF
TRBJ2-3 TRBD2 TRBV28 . TGTGCCAGCAGTCCGCGTATAGGGGTAGCGGGGGGCCTGTGGGCAGATACGCAGTATTTT CASSPRIGVAGGLWADTQYF
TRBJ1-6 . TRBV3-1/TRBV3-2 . TGTGCCAGCAGCCAGCGGACTAAGGGTTCACCCCTCCACTTT CASSQRTKGSPLHF
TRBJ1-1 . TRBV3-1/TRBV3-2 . TGTGCCAGCAGCCTCCTAGACACTGAAGCTTTCTTT CASSLLDTEAFF
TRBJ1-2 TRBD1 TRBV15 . TGTGCCACCAGCAGACGCCGGGACAGGGATGGCTACACCTTC CATSRRRDRDGYTF
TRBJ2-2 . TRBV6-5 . TGTGCCAGCAGTTACGCAGGGGCCGGAAACACCGGGGAGCTGTTTTTT CASSYAGAGNTGELFF
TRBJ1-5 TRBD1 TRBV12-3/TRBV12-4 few TGTGCCAGCAGTGACAGGGGGGTACAGCCCCAGCATTTT CASSDRGVQPQHF
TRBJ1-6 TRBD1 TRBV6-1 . TGTGCCAGCAGTGAGACAGGGGCTGGTAATTCACCCCTCCACTTT CASSETGAGNSPLHF
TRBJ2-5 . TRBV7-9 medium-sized TGTGCCAGCAGCTTCAGCAGTCGGCAGGGATACCAAGAGACCCAGTACTTC CASSFSSRQGYQETQYF
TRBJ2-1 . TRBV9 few TGTGCCAGCAGCGTAGATGGACTGCAGTTCTTC CASSVDGLQFF
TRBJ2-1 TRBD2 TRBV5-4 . TGTGCCAGCAGCTCGGGGCTAGCGGGGGGGTTCAATGAGCAGTTCTTC CASSSGLAGGFNEQFF
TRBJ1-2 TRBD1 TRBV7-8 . TGTGCCAGCAGCTTAGGGGGGACAGCCATTAACTATGGCTACACCTTC CASSLGGTAINYGYTF
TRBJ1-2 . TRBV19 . TGTGCCAGTAGTATATTCGGACAGTACTATGGCTACACCTTC CASSIFGQYYGYTF
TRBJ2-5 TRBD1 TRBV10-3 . TGTGCCATCAGTGAGGTGGACAGGGGCTATCAAGAGACCCAGTACTTC CAISEVDRGYQETQYF
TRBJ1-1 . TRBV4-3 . TGCGCCAGCAGCCAAGTGTACTATGGGACTGAAGCTTTCTTT CASSQVYYGTEAFF
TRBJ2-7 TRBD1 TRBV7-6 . TGTGCCAGCAGCACCCGACAGGGGGGATACGAGCAGTACTTC CASSTRQGGYEQYF
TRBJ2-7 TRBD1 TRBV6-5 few TGTGCCAGCAGTCGGGACAGGGTCTCCTACGAGCAGTACTTC CASSRDRVSYEQYF
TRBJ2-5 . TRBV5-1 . TGCGCCAGCAGCTTGGGTCGCCAGTCCCAAGAGACCCAGTACTTC CASSLGRQSQETQYF
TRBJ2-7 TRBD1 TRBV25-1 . TGTGCCAGCAGTGAAGGACAGGGGGCGTTCGGCTACGAGCAGTACTTC CASSEGQGAFGYEQYF
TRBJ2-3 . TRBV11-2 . TGTGCCAGCAAATACACAGATACGCAGTATTTT CASKYTDTQYF
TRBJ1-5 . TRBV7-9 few TGTGCCAGCAGCTTAGACAGGGAAAGCAATCAGCCCCAGCATTTT CASSLDRESNQPQHF
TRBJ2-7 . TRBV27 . TGTGCCAGCAGTTTAACGGCAGGGGACGAGCAGTACTTC CASSLTAGDEQYF
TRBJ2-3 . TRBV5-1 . TGCGCCAGCAGCTTGGGTGGGGCCGATACGCAGTATTTT CASSLGGADTQYF
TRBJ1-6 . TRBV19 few TGTGCCAGTAGTATCTCGGGGAATAATTCACCCCTCCACTTT CASSISGNNSPLHF
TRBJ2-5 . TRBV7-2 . TGTGCCAGCAGCTTATCCCCGGGGGGCTTTCAAGAGACCCAGTACTTC CASSLSPGGFQETQYF
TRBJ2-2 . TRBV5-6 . TGTGCCAGCAGCTTGGGGCGGATTTTCACCGGGGAGCTGTTTTTT CASSLGRIFTGELFF
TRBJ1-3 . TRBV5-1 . TGCGCCAGCAGCTTAGAGGGGACAAGGGCTGGAAACACCATATATTTT CASSLEGTRAGNTIYF
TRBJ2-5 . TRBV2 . TGTGCCAGCAGTGCAGGGGATTCTGGCCAAGAGACCCAGTACTTC CASSAGDSGQETQYF
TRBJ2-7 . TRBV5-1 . TGCGCCAGCAGCAGACGTGGGCAGTCTTACGAGCAGTACTTC CASSRRGQSYEQYF
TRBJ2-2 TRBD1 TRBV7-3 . TGTGCCAGCAGCTTAAAGGGACAGGGGATTAACACCGGGGAGCTGTTTTTT CASSLKGQGINTGELFF
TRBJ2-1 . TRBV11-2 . TGTGCCAGCAGCTTAGGGACTAGGGGGGATGAGCAGTTCTTC CASSLGTRGDEQFF
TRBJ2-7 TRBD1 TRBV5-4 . TGTGCCAGCAGCTTGCCGGGACAGGGAGTATACGAGCAGTACTTC CASSLPGQGVYEQYF
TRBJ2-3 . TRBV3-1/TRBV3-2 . TGTGCCAGCAGCCAATCGGGAGATACGCAGTATTTT CASSQSGDTQYF
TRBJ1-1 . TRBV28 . TGTGCCAGCAAGGACAGTATGAACACTGAAGCTTTCTTT CASKDSMNTEAFF
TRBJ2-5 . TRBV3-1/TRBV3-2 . TGTGCCAGCAGCCCGACCAGGGGACCCCAGTACTTC CASSPTRGPQYF
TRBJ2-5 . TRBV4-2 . TGTGCCAGCAGCTCCCCGGGACTGCCCGGGGAGACCCAGTACTTC CASSSPGLPGETQYF
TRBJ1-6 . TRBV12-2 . TGTGCAAGTCGCTCTTCGGAACAGGGTTCCTATAATTCACCCCTCCACTTT CASRSSEQGSYNSPLHF
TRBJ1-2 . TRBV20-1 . TGCAGTGCACCGTCGGTTGGCTACACCTTC CSAPSVGYTF
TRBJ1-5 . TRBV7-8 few TGTGCCAGCAGCCTCCAAAGGACAAATAGCAATCAGCCCCAGCATTTT CASSLQRTNSNQPQHF
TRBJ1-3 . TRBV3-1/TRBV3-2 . TGTGCCAGCAGCCAAGCCGGGGGTGGAAACACCATATATTTT CASSQAGGGNTIYF
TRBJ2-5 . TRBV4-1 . TGCGCCAGCAGCCAAGGCGGTAGCCGCTACCAAGAGACCCAGTACTTC CASSQGGSRYQETQYF